The 5 T cell receptor beta chains below all came from one sample that was sequenced in a study of T cells in tuberculosis. Repertoires were generated with immunoSEQ multiplex PCR, while TCRdb's copy carries only in-frame clones and drops some. In the table there are about 58,000 clones, around 90% of which are singletons. Sorting used thawed, overnight-rested PBMC stained with anti-CD3, a viability dye and GMM-loaded CD1B tetramer. The CD1B tetramers carried C32 glucose monomycolate purified from Rhodococcus equi. The sample was CD1b-GMM tetramer-negative cells sorted from PBMCs. The receptors stem from an adult woman with latent tuberculosis.

The chain carries TRBV7-9 and TRBJ1-2, with 10 bases lining up with TRBD1. V lost 0 bases to trimming and J lost 10 bases; unmatched junction nucleotides: 11. Per germline, CDR1 SEHNR and CDR2 FQNEAQ (reference sequence). The CDR3 is 16 amino acids. CDR3 bases: TGTGCCAGCAGCTTAGCTCTCCGGGACAGGGGATCGGACTACACCTTC. Residues: CASSLALRDRGSDYTF.

The gene calls are TRBV6-5 and TRBJ2-5; a possible D gene is TRBD2 (5 bases). The J call could be wrong; TRBJ2-7 is a better fit for the DNA end. Germline V gives CDR1 MNHEY, CDR2 SVGAGI. The CDR3 extends over 15 amino acids. The CDR3 protein is CASRGNRGSPYEQYF. The DNA for the CDR3 is TGTGCCAGCAGAGGGAACCGCGGGTCCCCCTACGAGCAGTACTTC.

The V and J genes are TRBV21-1 and TRBJ2-2; the D call TRBD1 from the table was never checked on the DNA. TRBV21-1 is labeled a pseudogene. This CDR3 comprises 20 residues. CDR3 DNA sequence: TGTGCCAGCAGCAAGAATTTGTCGGACAGGGGGCGAGGAAAAACCGGGGAGCTGTTTTTT. It specifies CASSKNLSDRGRGKTGELFF.

The V gene is TRBV7-9, the J gene TRBJ1-3; 7 bases are shared with TRBD1. The V and J ends lost 5 bases and 0 bases, in that order; junction bases with no gene match: 7. The CDR3 covers 16 residues. Germline CDR1 is SEHNR and CDR2 is FQNEAQ (reference sequence). As DNA, the CDR3 is TGTGCCAGCAGCAAACCCCGGGACAGCTCTGGAAACACCATATATTTT. Residues: CASSKPRDSSGNTIYF.

This clone came up once. The chain carries TRBV29-1 and TRBJ2-3, with 8 bases fitting TRBD2. Trimming cost V 0 bases and J 1 base; bases outside gene matches: 12. This CDR3 is 18 amino acids long. Germline V gene sequence: CDR1 SQVTM, CDR2 ANQGSEA. The CDR3 DNA follows: TGCAGCGTTGAAGACCCTAGCGGGTCTACCCCTGGCACAGATACGCAGTATTTT. It codes for CSVEDPSGSTPGTDTQYF.